This entry describes one TCR beta chain. What antigen it recognizes has not been identified. No base qualities exist here, and no much larger clone lies one base off it. Collaborating institutions collected whole blood in K2EDTA tubes following their own protocols. For TCRbeta analysis, collaborators shipped samples in one of three forms: frozen whole blood, isolated PBMCs, or DNA extracted from either of those sample types. The immunoSEQ Assay, a bias-controlled multiplex PCR, was used to amplify TCRbeta CDR3 regions from genomic DNA. From the authors' description of their analysis: The number of nucleated cells in each sample was estimated from the amplification of reference gene primers within the assay. To quantify the absolute abundance of each unique TCRbeta CDR3 rearrangement, sequence reads were collapsed and filtered. Productive Simpson clonality was computed per sample as the square root of Simpson's diversity index over productive rearrangements. TCRdb mirrors the immuneACCESS table, restricted to in-frame sequences. Some clones are absent from its copies; in checked studies, under half trace to an unresolved V gene, and the reason for the others is unknown. V and J calls and clone size are those listed in that table; D and trimming were worked out from the DNA. The sample table holds roughly 47,000 clones, of which 82% were seen once. Of the sample, around 4.2% is held by the ten largest clones.

Between the V and J ends, shortened by 0 bases and 1 base respectively, the junction contains 16 bases. CDR1 and CDR2 are drawn from the germline V gene: SGHRS, YFSETQ. The CDR3 measures 17 amino acids from cysteine to phenylalanine. Only the CDR3 region is kept as DNA, spanning 51 bases read in frame from base 1. The record originates from a study of blood T cell repertoires in COVID-19 (dated by TCRdb to the early 2020s). Study-level background: Samples from collaborators originated in the United States, Italy and Spain and spanned both the acute and convalescent phases of COVID-19. The samples were drawn from two sources: the first 160 participants of the ongoing ImmuneRACE study, and 1,200 or so subjects contributed by 6 global collaborators. Sample metadata almost always included a de-identified subject ID, COVID-19 status, age in years and sex. The repertoires were released in a freely available public database meant as a resource for research on the immune response to SARS-CoV-2. The dataset comprised deeply sampled blood TCRbeta repertoires from subjects exposed to, actively infected with, or recovered from COVID-19. The material from the prospective study consisted of cDNA or gDNA derived from T cells, B-cell-depleted T cells, or PBMCs. HLA class I and class II types, where available, came from metadata supplied by the sample provider rather than from assay-based typing. The paper's findings and limits, for the study overall: The quantity of clinical and demographic metadata differed by source and by participant and was supplied without curation.

The rearranged chain carries TRBV5-1 and TRBJ1-1, and TRBD1 may be the D gene, going by 5 matching bases. The sequenced sample was peripheral blood. The TCR sequence derives from an older woman with acute or convalescent COVID-19. CDR3 reads: CASSLAEGRFGNTEAFF. The DNA reads as follows: TGCGCCAGCAGCTTGGCGGAGGGACGATTTGGGAACACTGAAGCTTTCTTT.